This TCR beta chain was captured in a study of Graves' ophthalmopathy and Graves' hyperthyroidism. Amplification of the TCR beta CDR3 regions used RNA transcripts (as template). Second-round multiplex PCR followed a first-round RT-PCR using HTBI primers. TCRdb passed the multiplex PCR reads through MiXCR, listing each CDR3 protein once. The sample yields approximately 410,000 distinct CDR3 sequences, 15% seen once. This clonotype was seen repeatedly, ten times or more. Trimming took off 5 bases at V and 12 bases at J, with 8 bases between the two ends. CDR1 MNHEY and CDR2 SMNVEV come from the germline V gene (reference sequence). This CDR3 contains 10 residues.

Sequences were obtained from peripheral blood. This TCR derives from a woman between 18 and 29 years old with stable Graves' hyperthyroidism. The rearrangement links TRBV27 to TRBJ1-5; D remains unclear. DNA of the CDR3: TGTGCCAGCAGTCCCCACCTCCAGCATTTT. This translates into CASSPHLQHF.